The clone carrying this TCR beta chain was seen a few times. V gave up 4 bases and J gave up 0 bases; unmatched junction bases: 4. The length of the CDR3 is 15 residues. CDR1 SGHNT and CDR2 YYREEE come from the germline V gene (reference sequence). The isolated RNA, all of it, was reverse transcribed, so expressed TCRB transcripts were what got sequenced. Measured with immunoSEQ multiplex PCR; TCRdb has only the in-frame clones, and not every one. The sample has about 180,000 clones, around 13% seen once. The entry originates in a study of beta chain features in type 1 diabetes. This rearrangement joins TRBV5-4 to TRBJ2-7, with 10 bases fitting TRBD1. The sequenced sample consisted of central memory CD4+ T cells from blood. This TCR was recovered from a woman aged 18-29 years in good health. CDR3 nucleotides: TGTGCCAGCAGCCTCGACAGGGGGCCCTCCTACGAGCAGTACTTC. Protein sequence: CASSLDRGPSYEQYF.